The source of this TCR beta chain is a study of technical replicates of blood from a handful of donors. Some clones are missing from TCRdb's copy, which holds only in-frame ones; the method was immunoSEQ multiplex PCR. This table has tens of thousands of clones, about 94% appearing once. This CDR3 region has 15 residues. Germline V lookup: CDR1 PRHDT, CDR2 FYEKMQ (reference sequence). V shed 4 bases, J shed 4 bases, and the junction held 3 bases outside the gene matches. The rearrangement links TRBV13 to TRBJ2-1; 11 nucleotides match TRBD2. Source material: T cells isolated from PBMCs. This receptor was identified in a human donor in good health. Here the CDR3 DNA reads TGTGCCAGCAGCTATACTAGCGGGGGATACAATGAGCAGTTCTTC. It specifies CASSYTSGGYNEQFF. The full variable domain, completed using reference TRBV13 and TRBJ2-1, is AAGVIQSPRHLIKEKRETATLKCYPIPRHDTVYWYQQGPGQDPQFLISFYEKMQSDKGSIPDRFSAQQFSDYHSELNMSSLELGDSALYFCASSYTSGGYNEQFFGPGTRLTVL.